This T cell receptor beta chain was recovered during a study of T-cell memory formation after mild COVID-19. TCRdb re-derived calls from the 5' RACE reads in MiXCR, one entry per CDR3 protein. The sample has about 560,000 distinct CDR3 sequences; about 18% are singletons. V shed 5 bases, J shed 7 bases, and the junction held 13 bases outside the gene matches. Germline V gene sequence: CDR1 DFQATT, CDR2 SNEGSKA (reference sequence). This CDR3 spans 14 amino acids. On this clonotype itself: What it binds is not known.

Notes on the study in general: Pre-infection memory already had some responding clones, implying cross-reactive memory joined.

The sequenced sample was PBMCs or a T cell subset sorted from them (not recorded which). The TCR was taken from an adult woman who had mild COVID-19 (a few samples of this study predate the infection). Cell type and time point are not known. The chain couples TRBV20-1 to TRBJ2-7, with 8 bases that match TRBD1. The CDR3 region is CSASRPQGAGEQYF. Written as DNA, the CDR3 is TGCAGTGCTTCCCGCCCTCAGGGGGCGGGGGAGCAGTACTTC.